This TCR beta chain comes out of a study of OX40 agonist ivuxolimab in advanced cancers. Study findings and constraints: At 0.1 to 3.0 mg/kg, clonal expansion of CD4+ and CD8+ blood T cells had occurred by week 6.

Concerning this clone: The antigen is unknown.

The V end lost 1 base, the J end lost 5 bases, and 11 bases lay between the germline ends. Germline V gene lookup returns CDR1 SGHAT and CDR2 FQNNGV. The CDR3 consists of 15 residues. The method was immunoSEQ multiplex PCR; TCRdb's version includes in-frame clones alone and lacks a portion of them. The sample holds around 75,000 clones, more than 70% seen once. The rearrangement uses TRBV11-2 and TRBJ1-4, with D possibly being TRBD1 (5 bases). The sequence was obtained from an adult with an advanced solid tumor such as melanoma, head and neck, liver or kidney cancer. Here the sequenced sample was CD4+ or CD8+ T cells sorted from blood, taken in a trial of the OX40 agonist ivuxolimab. CDR3: CASSLGSTANEKLFF. CDR3 bases: TGTGCCAGCAGCTTAGGCTCGACAGCGAATGAAAAACTGTTTTTT.